The TCR beta chain under discussion was sequenced for a study of blood T cell repertoires in COVID-19. Sequenced by immunoSEQ multiplex PCR; TCRdb stores in-frame clones only, minus some. The repertoire consists of approximately 250,000 clones, with approximately 83% occurring once and the leading ten covering approximately 7%. This sequence was found in a woman aged 50 to 60 with acute or convalescent COVID-19. The specimen was peripheral blood.

The DNA of the CDR3 is TGTGCCAGTAGGGAGGACAGGGGAGTACAGCCCCAGCATTTT. It translates to CASREDRGVQPQHF. The chain has TRBV19 and TRBJ1-5; 9 bases fit TRBD1. The CDR3 has 14 residues. Germline V gene sequence: CDR1 LNHDA, CDR2 SQIVND (reference sequence). With V trimmed by 6 bases and J by 7 bases, 7 bases remained unmatched.